A selection of T cell receptor beta chains follows, all from one sample in a study of response to subunit inactivated influenza vaccine. TCRdb re-called the RT-PCR reads with MiXCR, one entry per CDR3 protein. Here the sample spans around 490,000 distinct CDR3 sequences, 7.5% to 8.5% being singletons. The sample consisted of PBMCs from blood, taken roughly 24 months after vaccination. The receptor source for this set is a man in his fifties or sixties who received an inactivated influenza vaccine. CDR3s include the opening cysteine and the closing phenylalanine or tryptophan. Each record gives: clone size, J gene, D gene, V gene, CDR3 protein, CDR3 DNA. The D gene is left open where the match is weak. Only part of the rows carry a size: once, few, many, or a class if the clone is expanded.

>.|TRBJ2-3|TRBD2|TRBV7-3
CASTQGLAATDTQYF
TGTGCCAGCACCCAGGGACTAGCGGCCACAGATACGCAGTATTTT
>few|TRBJ2-7|.|TRBV7-6
CASSSGPGQGSYEQYF
TGTGCCAGCAGCTCCGGCCCGGGGCAAGGCTCCTACGAGCAGTACTTC
>.|TRBJ2-3|.|TRBV20-1
CSARSPMRTDTQYF
TGCAGTGCTAGGTCACCGATGCGTACAGATACGCAGTATTTT
>many|TRBJ1-1|.|TRBV5-1
CASSFRDSNTEAFF
TGCGCCAGCAGCTTCAGAGATTCCAACACTGAAGCTTTCTTT
>.|TRBJ1-4|.|TRBV7-3
CASSLTLAANEKLFF
TGTGCCAGCAGCTTAACATTAGCAGCAAATGAAAAACTGTTTTTT
>.|TRBJ2-7|.|TRBV6-2/TRBV6-3
CASSMGKQYF
TGTGCCAGCAGCATGGGGAAGCAGTACTTC
>many|TRBJ2-7|.|TRBV4-2
CASSRGASGPYEQYF
TGTGCCAGCAGTCGGGGGGCTAGCGGTCCCTACGAGCAGTACTTC
>many|TRBJ1-1|.|TRBV5-6
CASSKNTEAFF
TGTGCCAGCAGCAAGAACACTGAAGCTTTCTTT
>.|TRBJ1-2|TRBD1|TRBV4-3
CASSQRQGEGRGYTF
TGCGCCAGCAGCCAGCGACAGGGGGAGGGAAGGGGCTACACCTTC
>.|TRBJ2-7|.|TRBV20-1
CSARDLRQPNEQYF
TGCAGTGCTAGAGATCTCAGGCAGCCTAACGAGCAGTACTTC
>.|TRBJ2-1|.|TRBV27
CASSLERGAPYEQFF
TGTGCCAGCAGTTTAGAACGGGGGGCCCCCTATGAGCAGTTCTTC
>many|TRBJ2-7|.|TRBV4-2
CASSPLGTQSSYEQYF
TGTGCCAGCAGCCCTCTCGGGACGCAGAGCTCCTACGAGCAGTACTTC
>.|TRBJ2-1|TRBD2|TRBV5-1
CASNPSGVHYEQFF
TGCGCCAGCAACCCTAGCGGGGTTCACTATGAGCAGTTCTTC
>many|TRBJ2-2|.|TRBV28
CASSFAGARTGELFF
TGTGCCAGCAGTTTTGCAGGGGCCCGCACCGGGGAGCTGTTTTTT
>few|TRBJ1-2|TRBD1|TRBV20-1
CSATTTGGGGYTF
TGCAGTGCCACAACAACAGGGGGAGGTGGCTACACCTTC
>.|TRBJ2-7|TRBD2|TRBV5-5
CASSLRTLAGGAYEQYF
TGTGCCAGCAGCCTCCGAACTTTAGCGGGAGGGGCCTACGAGCAGTACTTC
>few|TRBJ2-1|.|TRBV5-4
CASSADGLPHIEQFF
TGTGCCAGCAGCGCCGACGGACTACCTCATATTGAGCAGTTCTTC
>few|TRBJ2-5|TRBD2|TRBV7-2
CASSTGLGGQETQYF
TGTGCCAGCAGTACGGGACTAGGGGGCCAAGAGACCCAGTACTTC
>few|TRBJ1-5|.|TRBV28
CASNLGGRGSNQPQHF
TGTGCCAGCAACTTGGGGGGCAGGGGTAGCAATCAGCCCCAGCATTTT
>few|TRBJ2-1|TRBD2|TRBV7-2
CASSRTGTINEQFF
TGTGCCAGCAGCCGAACCGGGACTATCAATGAGCAGTTCTTC
>many|TRBJ2-3|.|TRBV18
CASSPTSSDSNSGYF
TGTGCCAGCTCACCTACCTCCTCGGACAGCAACTCTGGGTATTTT
>many|TRBJ2-1|.|TRBV18
CASSPGVGSYNEQFF
TGTGCCAGCTCACCAGGGGTAGGATCCTACAATGAGCAGTTCTTC
>few|TRBJ2-7|TRBD2|TRBV20-1
CSAIAGGGYEQYF
TGCAGTGCTATAGCGGGCGGGGGGTACGAGCAGTACTTC
>.|TRBJ1-5|.|TRBV7-2
CASSPDMGQPQHF
TGTGCCAGCAGCCCAGACATGGGTCAGCCCCAGCATTTT
>few|TRBJ2-1|TRBD2|TRBV7-2
CASSLYGTSELGQFF
TGTGCCAGCAGCTTATACGGGACTAGCGAATTAGGTCAGTTCTTC
>.|TRBJ2-3|.|TRBV7-9
CASSQGSADTQYF
TGTGCCAGCAGCCAAGGTTCGGCAGATACGCAGTATTTT
>many|TRBJ2-1|.|TRBV19
CASSIDRLPLSNEQFF
TGTGCCAGTAGTATAGATCGGCTCCCGCTCAGCAATGAGCAGTTCTTC
>few|TRBJ2-1|TRBD2|TRBV7-2
CASSLITSGGVGEQFF
TGTGCCAGCAGCTTAATCACTAGCGGGGGCGTGGGGGAGCAGTTCTTC
>few|TRBJ2-5|.|TRBV20-1
CSALITSGPFQETQYF
TGCAGTGCCCTAATCACTTCGGGACCGTTCCAAGAGACCCAGTACTTC
>few|TRBJ2-1|.|TRBV28
CASSFTRVVGNEQFF
TGTGCCAGCAGTTTCACCAGGGTGGTGGGCAATGAGCAGTTCTTC
>few|TRBJ2-1|TRBD2|TRBV6-4
CASSDFAGGRNEQFF
TGTGCCAGCAGTGACTTTGCGGGGGGGCGGAATGAGCAGTTCTTC
>few|TRBJ1-3|TRBD1|TRBV20-1
CSASGLTGNANTIYF
TGCAGTGCTAGTGGGTTGACAGGGAATGCAAACACCATATATTTT
>few|TRBJ2-3|TRBD2|TRBV7-3
CASSPSVAGRTDTQYF
TGTGCCAGCAGCCCCTCGGTAGCGGGTAGGACAGATACGCAGTATTTT
>.|TRBJ2-5|TRBD2|TRBV11-1
CASSQSRTSGRWMETQYF
TGTGCCAGCAGCCAAAGTAGGACTAGCGGCCGGTGGATGGAGACCCAGTACTTC
>few|TRBJ2-3|TRBD1|TRBV6-5
CASSSRTGEVTDTQYF
TGTGCCAGCAGTTCCCGGACAGGGGAGGTCACAGATACGCAGTATTTT
>few|TRBJ2-7|.|TRBV7-8
CASSLGVAPPYEQYF
TGTGCCAGCAGCTTAGGTGTGGCACCTCCCTACGAGCAGTACTTC
>few|TRBJ2-3|TRBD2|TRBV24-1
CATAGTSGSTSTDTQYF
TGTGCCACCGCCGGGACTAGCGGGAGCACTAGCACAGATACGCAGTATTTT
>few|TRBJ1-5|.|TRBV6-1
CASSPGTPNGQPQHF
TGTGCCAGCAGCCCCGGGACACCCAATGGGCAGCCCCAGCATTTT
>many|TRBJ2-2|.|TRBV7-8
CASSRTTSNTGELFF
TGTGCCAGCAGCCGGACAACATCGAACACCGGGGAGCTGTTTTTT
>.|TRBJ1-5|.|TRBV15
CATSRDRRLQPQHF
TGTGCCACCAGCAGAGATCGAAGACTTCAGCCCCAGCATTTT
>.|TRBJ1-2|.|TRBV7-9
CASSSASRSYYGYTF
TGTGCCAGCAGCTCCGCGAGCAGGTCGTACTATGGCTACACCTTC
>many|TRBJ1-2|.|TRBV6-5
CASSYQAGGAYGYTF
TGTGCCAGCAGTTACCAGGCGGGGGGCGCATATGGCTACACCTTC
>few|TRBJ1-5|TRBD1|TRBV29-1
CSVQGARDQPQHF
TGCAGCGTCCAGGGGGCTCGGGATCAGCCCCAGCATTTT
>many|TRBJ1-1|TRBD1|TRBV20-1
CSAKPTGVGTEAFF
TGCAGTGCTAAACCGACAGGGGTGGGCACTGAAGCTTTCTTT
>.|TRBJ2-1|.|TRBV12-3/TRBV12-4
CASSPLPNEQFF
TGTGCCAGCAGCCCATTACCCAATGAGCAGTTCTTC